The TCR beta chain under discussion was sequenced for a study of PD-1 blockade in mismatch repair-deficient tumors. Study information: Patients had approximately 12 mismatch repair-deficient cancer types, all previously treated and progressing. The study's findings and limits: After pembrolizumab, tumor-resident clones rose rapidly, then generally contracted before radiologic responses.

Every patient had mismatch repair deficiency by PCR or immunohistochemistry. A few pembrolizumab responders had their TCRs sequenced. Trimming removed 3 bases from V and 6 bases from J, with 13 bases in between. The CDR3 totals 13 residues. The germline CDR1 and CDR2 sequences are SQVTM and ANQGSEA. Notes on this clone: The target antigen is unknown.

Assay: immunoSEQ multiplex PCR; the TCRdb copy retains only in-frame clones and omits some. The table records some 120,000 clones, 85% to 90% of them present only once. This TCR derives from an adult with mismatch repair-deficient cancer. Sequenced here: peripheral blood, sampled 70 to 73 weeks after starting pembrolizumab. The rearrangement joins TRBV29-1 to TRBJ2-3; TRBD2 might be the D (5 bases). The CDR3 DNA reads as TGCAGCGTTGACGACGGCGGGTGGGATACGCAGTATTTT. It yields the protein CSVDDGGWDTQYF.